This T cell receptor (beta chain) was sequenced during a study of a mutant IDH1 vaccine in newly diagnosed glioma. On the study more broadly: Patients had received radiotherapy, temozolomide, or both previously, most receiving both.

Comments on this clone: Antigen: not known.

Study-level findings and limits: Shifts in the top peripheral T cell clonotypes seemed unrelated to pseudoprogression.

Using immunoSEQ multiplex PCR, the repertoire was profiled, and TCRdb retains in-frame clones only, with some absent. The profile covers some 56,000 clones, with 80% to 95% appearing a single time and 2% to 3% taken by the ten largest. This CDR3 has 12 residues. Time point: baseline, week 1 (first vaccination visit). Treatment reported: pre-vaccination baseline after standard-of-care therapy. In every donor, the tumor was a new WHO grade 3 or 4 IDH1-mutant, ATRX-lost astrocytoma. Sequences were derived from PBMCs, sampled from a glioma patient treated with radiotherapy, temozolomide or both. The chain carries TRBV21-1 and TRBJ1-6. TRBV21-1 is marked as a pseudogene. The clonotype originates from a man aged 50-59 years with glioma. For the CDR3, the DNA is TGTGCCAGCAGCCTTCGAGGGTCACCCCTCCACTTT. Its translation: CASSLRGSPLHF.